One sample yielded the 9 T cell receptor beta chains listed below, sequenced in a study of T cells in Graves' hyperthyroidism and ophthalmopathy. Amplified regions were TCR beta CDR3 sequences from RNA transcripts. Using the HTBI primer set, a first-round RT-PCR was run on the TCR CDR3. TCRdb redid the calling of the multiplex PCR reads with MiXCR, one entry per CDR3 protein. Counted here are under 450,000 distinct CDR3 sequences, less than 20% occurring once; the ten biggest clones make up 7.5% to 8%. Sequencing was carried out using blood. These TCRs come from a woman between 18 and 29 years old with Graves' hyperthyroidism.

This clonotype was seen ten or more times. The junction departs from the called germline gene at one end, perhaps through a read error. The rearrangement joins TRBV12-5 to TRBJ1-2, with D hard to call. CDR3 length: 11 residues. From germline, CDR1 is LGHNT and CDR2 FRNRAP. CDR3 in DNA: TGTGCTAGTGGTTTGAGGGCCACCTTCGCCTTC. The encoded protein is CASGLRATFAF.

In this sample, this clonotype turned up many times. V is TRBV20-1 and J is TRBJ2-3; unclear D gene. V lost 6 bases to trimming and J lost 3 bases, with 10 bases between them. The CDR3 is 12 amino acids. The germline V gene has CDR1 DFQATT and CDR2 SNEGSKA (reference sequence). CDR3 residues: CSAAARTDTQYF. The CDR3 nucleotides are TGCAGTGCGGCGGCGAGAACAGATACGCAGTATTTT.

As concerns this clonotype: A read error may explain this, as a much larger clone is one base away. V is TRBV6-2 or TRBV6-3 and J is TRBJ2-1; D is unresolved. V lost 0 bases, J lost 5 bases, and 11 bases lay in between. The germline V gene encodes CDR1 MNHEY and CDR2 SVGEGT. The CDR3 consists of 15 residues. The CDR3 sequence is CASSYSSGYHNEQFF. CDR3 in DNA: TGTGCCAGCAGTTACTCCTCCGGTTACCACAATGAGCAGTTCTTC.

This clonotype was counted at least ten times. V usage is TRBV6-4 and J usage is TRBJ1-1; the D gene is possibly TRBD1 (5 bases). V lost 5 bases and J 7 bases, leaving 14 bases between the germline ends. The CDR3 runs to 13 residues. The germline V gene encodes CDR1 MRHNA and CDR2 SNTAGT. CDR3 nucleotide sequence: TGTGCCAGCAGTAAAGTCCCAACAGGTGAAGCTTTCTTT. Residues: CASSKVPTGEAFF.

This clonotype was seen ten or more times. J is TRBJ2-2 and V is TRBV18; 9 positions agree with TRBD1. The CDR3 contains 15 residues. Germline CDR1 KGHSH, CDR2 LQKENI. With 1 base clipped from V and 7 bases from J, the junction kept 4 bases outside the gene matches. The CDR3 loop is CASSPRTGEGGELFF. The CDR3 DNA is TGTGCCAGCTCACCACGGACAGGGGAAGGCGGGGAGCTGTTTTTT.

This clonotype was seen repeatedly, ten times or more. This CDR3 reads CAISESPDSYGYTF. The CDR3, as DNA: TGTGCCATCAGTGAGTCACCAGACTCCTATGGCTACACCTTC. This sequence joins TRBV10-3 and TRBJ1-2; no clear D. The V end was cut by 0 bases, the J end by 4 bases, with 9 bases between. The CDR3 has 14 amino acids. Per the germline V gene, CDR1 is ENHRY and CDR2 is SYGVKD.

The CDR3 DNA is TGTGCCAGCAGCATGTATAATGAAAAACTGTTTTTT. Translation: CASSMYNEKLFF. The chain has TRBV7-9 and TRBJ1-4; D call uncertain. The CDR3 runs 12 residues. Germline V gene lookup returns CDR1 SEHNR and CDR2 FQNEAQ (reference sequence). V lost 5 bases, J lost 4 bases, and 5 bases lay in between. Complete variable domain (other parts from reference TRBV7-9 and TRBJ1-4): DTGVSQNPRHKITKRGQNVTFRCDPISEHNRLYWYRQTLGQGPEFLTYFQNEAQLEKSRLLSDRFSAERPKGSFSTLEIQRTEQGDSAMYLCASSMYNEKLFFGSGTQLSVL.

A note on this clonotype: The junction departs from germline at one end; a sequencing error may be responsible. The chain carries TRBV6-1 and TRBJ1-6; D might be TRBD1 (5 bases). Germline values: CDR1 MNHNS, CDR2 SASEGT. This CDR3 has 15 residues. The CDR3 region is CASMLGLWGNSPLDF. The DNA of the CDR3 is TGTGCCAGCATGCTGGGGCTCTGGGGCAATTCACCCCTCGACTTT.

This clonotype was counted only a few times. Sequence at one end of the junction differs from germline and may be a read error. This sequence joins TRBV7-7 and TRBJ1-3; no reliable D call. Germline assignment: CDR1 SSHAT and CDR2 FNYEAQ (reference sequence). CDR3 size: 12 residues. CDR3 region: CASSSKGGTIYF. The CDR3, as DNA: TGTGCTAGCAGCTCCAAGGGTGGCACCATATATTTT.